These 14 T cell receptor beta chains were sequenced from one sample in a study of blood T cell repertoires in COVID-19. Data came from immunoSEQ multiplex PCR; TCRdb stores just in-frame clones and leaves some out. The sample consists of 300,000 to 350,000 clones, 70% to 90% of them appearing once. Material: PBMCs or T cells enriched from blood (not recorded which). The receptors stem from a man aged 25-40 years who had recovered from COVID-19.

The chain is built from TRBV6-4 and TRBJ1-2; D gene unclear. Trimming removed 6 bases at V and 0 bases at J, with 8 bases between. Germline V lookup: CDR1 MRHNA, CDR2 SNTAGT. CDR3 size: 13 residues. The CDR3 spells CASSAGTNYGYTF. CDR3 sequence (DNA): TGTGCCAGCAGCGCCGGGACTAACTATGGCTACACCTTC.

The chain employs TRBV19 and TRBJ1-5; D perhaps matches TRBD1 (5 bases). This CDR3 region has 14 residues. Per germline, CDR1 LNHDA and CDR2 SQIVND (reference sequence). The V and J ends lost 7 bases and 3 bases respectively, with 13 bases between them. The DNA of the CDR3 is TGTGCCAGTAATGCGGGGACCTACAATCAGCCCCAGCATTTT. This codes for CASNAGTYNQPQHF. Variable domain in full (rest from reference TRBV19 and TRBJ1-5): DGGITQSPKYLFRKEGQNVTLSCEQNLNHDAMYWYRQDPGQGLRLIYYSQIVNDFQKGDIAEGYSVSREKKESFPLTVTSAQKNPTAFYLCASNAGTYNQPQHFGDGTRLSIL.

This chain links TRBV12-5 with TRBJ2-3; maybe TRBD1 (6 bases). The CDR3 has 14 residues. V was clipped by 6 bases and J by 2 bases, with 12 bases between them. CDR1 is LGHNT, CDR2 FRNRAP, per germline. CDR3 in DNA: TGTGCTAGTGGCCTTACAGGGTACACAGATACGCAGTATTTT. It yields the protein CASGLTGYTDTQYF.

The chain employs TRBV19 and TRBJ1-6; maybe TRBD1 (5 bases). V was pared by 4 bases and J by 8 bases, with 15 bases between. This CDR3 comprises 15 residues. Germline CDR1 and CDR2: LNHDA and SQIVND (reference sequence). In DNA, the CDR3 is TGTGCCAGTAGTACGGGAGGGGCTGGATATTCACCCCTCCACTTT. It specifies CASSTGGAGYSPLHF.

The genes are TRBV7-8 and TRBJ2-1; a weak D match, TRBD1 (5 bases). The CDR3 spans 14 residues. Germline CDR1 reads SGHVS; CDR2 reads FQNEAQ. V lost 1 base to trimming and J lost 2 bases, with 6 bases between them. The CDR3 loop is CASSLGGPYNEQFF. CDR3 nucleotide sequence: TGTGCCAGCAGCTTAGGGGGCCCCTACAATGAGCAGTTCTTC.

V usage is TRBV27 and J usage is TRBJ1-5, with unresolved D. Germline CDR1 MNHEY, CDR2 SMNVEV (reference sequence). The CDR3 covers 13 residues. Between the trimmed V and J ends, which lost 5 bases and 6 bases, there was a span of 11 bases. This CDR3 reads CASSTREGQPQHF. CDR3 bases: TGTGCCAGCAGTACGAGGGAGGGTCAGCCCCAGCATTTT.

The CDR3 loop reads CASSPWGINNEQFF. Written as DNA, the CDR3 is TGTGCCAGCAGCCCCTGGGGCATTAACAATGAGCAGTTCTTC. The chain combines TRBV27 with TRBJ2-1; possible D gene TRBD1, 5 bases. V lost 6 bases to trimming and J lost 5 bases, with 14 bases between them. Germline V lookup: CDR1 MNHEY, CDR2 SMNVEV (reference sequence). This CDR3 has 14 residues.

The chain employs TRBV4-2 and TRBJ2-7; 7 bases line up with TRBD2. The germline V gene has CDR1 LGHNA and CDR2 YNFKEQ. The CDR3 length is 14 residues. V was clipped by 5 bases and J by 0 bases; unmatched bases: 4. The CDR3 bases are TGTGCCAGCAGCGGCCTAGCGGACTCCTACGAGCAGTACTTC. Its translation: CASSGLADSYEQYF.

This chain connects TRBV18 to TRBJ1-1; 9 positions match TRBD1. The CDR3 length is 14 residues. After removal of 5 bases from V and 6 bases from J, the junction contained 7 bases not matched to a gene. The germline CDR1 and CDR2 sequences are KGHSH and LQKENI. The CDR3 nucleotides are TGTGCCAGCTCAGCCGGGACAGGGTTGGCTGAAGCTTTCTTT. Protein: CASSAGTGLAEAFF.

The rearrangement uses TRBV11-2 and TRBJ1-1; a possible D gene is TRBD1 (5 bases). Germline V gene sequence: CDR1 SGHAT, CDR2 FQNNGV. V was clipped by 2 bases and J by 4 bases, with 17 bases between them. The CDR3 has 16 residues. In DNA, the CDR3 is TGTGCCAGCAGCTTAAGTTATGGTAACGGGGGCACTGAAGCTTTCTTT. Protein: CASSLSYGNGGTEAFF.

J is TRBJ1-6 and V is TRBV27; TRBD1 agrees at 9 bases. Germline V gene lookup returns CDR1 MNHEY and CDR2 SMNVEV (reference sequence). Trimming cost V 5 bases and J 7 bases; bases outside gene matches: 6. CDR3 size: 15 residues. DNA of the CDR3: TGTGCCAGCAGTCAATGGACAGGGGTCAATTCACCCCTCCACTTT. Translating gives CASSQWTGVNSPLHF.

The gene calls are TRBV2 and TRBJ1-2; no clear D gene. Germline lookup yields CDR1 SNHLY and CDR2 FYNNEI. V was clipped by 7 bases and J by 0 bases, with 15 bases between them. This CDR3 is built from 15 residues. The CDR3 reads CASKRTARANYGYTF. DNA for the CDR3: TGTGCCAGCAAGCGGACGGCCCGAGCTAACTATGGCTACACCTTC.

The chain carries TRBV10-3 and TRBJ1-4; no definite D call. Deletions cut 2 bases from V and 3 bases from J, with 10 bases between. The CDR3 spans 15 residues. Germline V gene lookup returns CDR1 ENHRY and CDR2 SYGVKD. The CDR3 DNA reads as TGTGCCATCAGTGAGAATAGTGCTTCTAATGAAAAACTGTTTTTT. Its protein is CAISENSASNEKLFF.

The rearrangement uses TRBV7-9 and TRBJ2-2, with 8 bases identical to TRBD1. This CDR3 has 17 amino acids. The J segment lost 4 bases and the V segment lost 4 bases, leaving 11 bases of the junction unmatched. Looked up from germline, CDR1 is SEHNR and CDR2 is FQNEAQ (reference sequence). As DNA, the CDR3 is TGTGCCAGCAGCTACCCGCCGGGACAGGCCGTCACCGGGGAGCTGTTTTTT. Protein: CASSYPPGQAVTGELFF.